This entry lists 20 T cell receptor beta chains sequenced from one sample in a study of blood T cell repertoires in COVID-19. The repertoire was sequenced with immunoSEQ multiplex PCR; TCRdb's copy has only in-frame clones and lacks some. The profile shows about 230,000 clones, roughly four fifths of them singletons. Sequencing used PBMCs or T cells enriched from blood (not recorded which). These receptors all stem from a man between 60 and 70 years old who had recovered from COVID-19.

This chain links TRBV5-5 with TRBJ2-3; 12 positions match TRBD2. Germline CDR1 and CDR2: SGHKS and YYEKEE (reference sequence). The junction had 5 bases not matched to a gene; V was cut back by 0 bases and J by 3 bases. CDR3 length equals 17 residues. This CDR3 is CASSLGPTSGGTDTQYF. CDR3 nucleotides: TGTGCCAGCAGCTTGGGCCCGACTAGCGGGGGAACAGATACGCAGTATTTT.

The genes are TRBV19 and TRBJ2-1, with TRBD2 matching over 7 bases. CDR3 length equals 14 residues. V lost 7 bases to trimming and J lost 4 bases; unmatched junction nucleotides: 7. Per the germline V gene, CDR1 is LNHDA and CDR2 is SQIVND (reference sequence). CDR3 loop: CASTLQRGYNEQFF. The CDR3 bases are TGTGCCAGTACCCTACAGCGGGGATACAATGAGCAGTTCTTC.

V usage is TRBV7-2 and J usage is TRBJ1-1, with 7 bases fitting TRBD1. V was pared by 8 bases and J by 4 bases, with 7 bases of the junction left unmatched. From germline, CDR1 is SGHTA and CDR2 FQGNSA. The CDR3 consists of 13 residues. The CDR3: CASRRRDSTEAFF. The CDR3 bases are TGTGCCAGCCGGAGACGGGACAGCACTGAAGCTTTCTTT.

The chain combines TRBV19 with TRBJ2-1; no reliable D call. The CDR3 extends over 15 amino acids. Trimming shortened V by 3 bases and J by 1 base, and 10 bases separated the two germline ends. Germline V lookup: CDR1 LNHDA, CDR2 SQIVND (reference sequence). The CDR3 DNA reads as TGTGCCAGTAGTATCGTAGCCCAATCCTACAATGAGCAGTTCTTC. It translates to CASSIVAQSYNEQFF.

On this clone: The sample carries other DNA sequences with the same CDR3. The chain links TRBV6-5 to TRBJ2-7, with a possible D match to TRBD2 (5 bases). CDR1 is MNHEY and CDR2 is SVGAGI in the germline V gene. Deletions cut 2 bases from V and 1 base from J, with 9 bases between. CDR3 length: 14 amino acids. The CDR3 is CASSYGGRSYEQYF. CDR3 nucleotides: TGTGCCAGCAGTTACGGAGGACGGTCCTACGAGCAGTACTTC.

This chain links TRBV7-3 with TRBJ2-1; 8 bases are shared with TRBD2. J gave up 10 bases and V 2 bases, and 7 bases lay outside the gene matches. CDR3 size: 14 residues. CDR1 and CDR2 (germline): SGHTA, FQGTGA. The DNA for the CDR3 is TGTGCCAGCAGCTTAGCGGGAGGCCCGCGGGAGCAGTTCTTC. Encoded protein: CASSLAGGPREQFF. Supplemented by reference TRBV7-3 and TRBJ2-1, the full variable domain reads GAGVSQTPSNKVTEKGKYVELRCDPISGHTALYWYRQSLGQGPEFLIYFQGTGAADDSGLPNDRFFAVRPEGSVSTLKIQRTERGDSAVYLCASSLAGGPREQFFGPGTRLTVL.

V and J are TRBV2 and TRBJ2-5; tentative D call: TRBD1 (5 bases). Trimming removed 8 bases at V and 0 bases at J, with 7 bases between. Germline V gene sequence: CDR1 SNHLY, CDR2 FYNNEI. The CDR3 runs to 12 residues. Written as DNA, the CDR3 is TGTGCCAGCCGACAGAACCAAGAGACCCAGTACTTC. Its translation: CASRQNQETQYF. Complete variable domain (other parts from reference TRBV2 and TRBJ2-5): EPEVTQTPSHQVTQMGQEVILRCVPISNHLYFYWYRQILGQKVEFLVSFYNNEISEKSEIFDDQFSVERPDGSNFTLKIRSTKLEDSAMYFCASRQNQETQYFGPGTRLLVL.

V is TRBV7-6 and J is TRBJ1-3; no clear D gene. Germline assignment: CDR1 SGHVS and CDR2 FNYEAQ. The CDR3 spans 16 residues. V dropped 5 bases and J dropped 0 bases, with 14 bases sitting between them. The CDR3 nucleotides read TGTGCCAGCAGCAGATCCGGGATCCTCTCTGGAAACACCATATATTTT. Its protein product is CASSRSGILSGNTIYF.

V usage is TRBV9 and J usage is TRBJ2-3; TRBD2 aligns across 13 bases. This CDR3 spans 18 amino acids. Germline trimming cut 4 bases from V and 1 base from J; bases unmatched to any gene: 9. From germline, CDR1 is SGDLS and CDR2 YYNGEE. This chain's CDR3 is CASSTTSGGALGTDTQYF. The CDR3 DNA is TGTGCCAGCAGCACAACTAGCGGGGGGGCCCTTGGCACAGATACGCAGTATTTT. Full variable domain (outside the CDR3, taken from reference TRBV9 and TRBJ2-3): DSGVTQTPKHLITATGQRVTLRCSPRSGDLSVYWYQQSLDQGLQFLIQYYNGEERAKGNILERFSAQQFPDLHSELNLSSLELGDSALYFCASSTTSGGALGTDTQYFGPGTRLTVL.

This chain links TRBV5-1 with TRBJ2-7, with 8 positions matching TRBD1. J gave up 7 bases and V 1 base, and 10 bases lay outside the gene matches. Germline assignment: CDR1 SGHRS and CDR2 YFSETQ. This CDR3 comprises 15 residues. CDR3: CASSLSGRGLEEQYF. DNA of the CDR3: TGCGCCAGCAGCTTGTCCGGCAGGGGGCTTGAAGAGCAGTACTTC. Full variable domain (remainder filled in from reference TRBV5-1 and TRBJ2-7): KAGVTQTPRYLIKTRGQQVTLSCSPISGHRSVSWYQQTPGQGLQFLFEYFSETQRNKGNFPGRFSGRQFSNSRSEMNVSTLELGDSALYLCASSLSGRGLEEQYFGPGTRLTVT.

CDR3 nucleotides: TGTGCCAGCAGCCCGACCGGGACAGGGCGGAACACTGAAGCTTTCTTT. Translating gives CASSPTGTGRNTEAFF. The chain recombines TRBV4-2 with TRBJ1-1; TRBD1 aligns across 9 bases. The J segment lost 1 base and the V segment lost 4 bases, leaving 7 bases of the junction unmatched. The CDR3 has 16 amino acids. Germline values: CDR1 LGHNA, CDR2 YNFKEQ.

V and J are TRBV6-5 and TRBJ1-2; 7 positions agree with TRBD1. Trimming cost V 5 bases and J 2 bases; bases outside gene matches: 2. Per germline, CDR1 MNHEY and CDR2 SVGAGI. This CDR3 has 13 amino acids. CDR3 bases: TGTGCCAGCAGTCTGACAGGGAACTATGGCTACACCTTC. Its translation: CASSLTGNYGYTF.

The chain links TRBV9 to TRBJ2-3; 9 bases map to TRBD1. V gave up 0 bases and J gave up 4 bases; unmatched junction bases: 27. There are 23 residues in the CDR3. Per germline, CDR1 SGDLS and CDR2 YYNGEE. The CDR3 spells CASSVGGQGVARGWVRVPDTQYF. The CDR3 DNA sequence: TGTGCCAGCAGCGTAGGGGGACAGGGCGTCGCTAGAGGTTGGGTTCGAGTCCCAGATACGCAGTATTTT.

The rearrangement joins TRBV6-1 to TRBJ2-1, with TRBD1 as a possible D gene (6 bases). V gave up 4 bases and J gave up 7 bases, with 20 bases separating them. Per germline, CDR1 MNHNS and CDR2 SASEGT. The CDR3 covers 16 residues. CDR3 in amino acids: CASSARGAGEWNEQFF. CDR3 coding DNA: TGTGCCAGCAGTGCTCGTGGGGCAGGGGAGTGGAATGAGCAGTTCTTC.

The chain has TRBV5-1 and TRBJ1-4; D gene uncertain. Deletions cut 2 bases from V and 3 bases from J, with 8 bases between. The CDR3 consists of 14 residues. CDR1 SGHRS and CDR2 YFSETQ come from the germline V gene. The CDR3 DNA reads TGCGCCAGCAGCTTTAGTGCCTCTAATGAAAAACTGTTTTTT. This sequence encodes CASSFSASNEKLFF.

In DNA, the CDR3 is TGCAGCGTTGACGGCGGACAGATAACAGGGGAAGAGACCCAGTACTTC. As protein: CSVDGGQITGEETQYF. The chain recombines TRBV29-1 with TRBJ2-5; 7 bases are a match to TRBD1. J lost 3 bases, V lost 3 bases, and 13 bases had no gene match. The CDR3 is 16 residues long. CDR1 SQVTM and CDR2 ANQGSEA come from the germline V gene.

The chain couples TRBV6-2 or TRBV6-3 to TRBJ2-7; 7 bases match TRBD1. The CDR3 length is 14 residues. V lost 4 bases, J lost 2 bases, and 5 bases stayed unmatched. Germline lookup yields CDR1 MNHEY and CDR2 SVGEGT. The DNA for the CDR3 is TGTGCCAGCAGTTCTACAGGGGACCCCTACGAGCAGTACTTC. Protein sequence: CASSSTGDPYEQYF.

This chain uses TRBV19 with TRBJ2-4; D perhaps matches TRBD2 (5 bases). Germline CDR1 and CDR2: LNHDA and SQIVND (reference sequence). V lost 0 bases and J 7 bases, leaving 13 bases between the germline ends. This CDR3 is 15 amino acids long. CDR3 bases: TGTGCCAGTAGTATAGATCAGGCAGACTACAACATTCAGTACTTC. This translates into CASSIDQADYNIQYF. Full variable domain (rest looked up from reference TRBV19 and TRBJ2-4): DGGITQSPKYLFRKEGQNVTLSCEQNLNHDAMYWYRQDPGQGLRLIYYSQIVNDFQKGDIAEGYSVSREKKESFPLTVTSAQKNPTAFYLCASSIDQADYNIQYFGAGTRLSVL.

The chain couples TRBV3-1 (or the pseudogene TRBV3-2) to TRBJ1-1, with D uncertain. The germline V gene encodes CDR1 LGHDT and CDR2 YNNKEL (reference sequence). Trimming left V 4 bases short and J 0 bases short, with 9 bases between. The CDR3 consists of 14 residues. The CDR3 sequence: CASSRRGLNTEAFF. The CDR3, as DNA: TGTGCCAGCAGCCGACGTGGGCTGAACACTGAAGCTTTCTTT.

The gene calls are TRBV25-1 and TRBJ2-1, with 8 bases aligning to TRBD1. The V and J ends lost 1 base and 2 bases, in that order; junction bases with no gene match: 1. This CDR3 has 15 residues. Germline V gene sequence: CDR1 MGHDK, CDR2 SYGVNS. The CDR3 protein is CASSESGQAYNEQFF. CDR3 DNA sequence: TGTGCCAGCAGTGAATCGGGACAGGCCTACAATGAGCAGTTCTTC.